This TCR beta chain stems from a study of T cells in Graves' hyperthyroidism and ophthalmopathy. TCR beta CDR3 sequences were amplified from RNA transcripts. A first-round RT-PCR of the TCR CDR3 used the HTBI primer set. TCRdb independently ran MiXCR on the multiplex PCR reads; one entry per CDR3 protein. The repertoire holds around 350,000 distinct CDR3 sequences, with roughly 15% as singletons. V was trimmed by 4 bases and J by 3 bases, leaving 13 bases between them. CDR1 and CDR2 (germline): MGHRA, YSYEKL. This CDR3 is built from 15 residues. This clonotype was counted at least ten times. Sequencing used blood. This receptor was identified in a woman in her twenties or thirties with Graves' ophthalmopathy. The chain combines TRBV4-1 with TRBJ1-5, with a tentative D call TRBD1 (5 bases). The CDR3 is CASSRLSGPNQPQHF. CDR3 DNA sequence: TGCGCCAGCAGCCGCCTATCGGGACCCAATCAGCCCCAGCATTTT.